This record concerns one T cell receptor beta chain sequence. The antigen remains unidentified. V shed 7 bases, J shed 7 bases, and the junction held 14 bases outside the gene matches. CDR1 SGHRS and CDR2 YFSETQ come from the germline V gene. This CDR3 contains 14 residues. This specimen belongs to a study of early stage breast cancer tumors. Study-wide results and caveats: Tumor and normal breast were distinguished via blood comparison in most of the 16 patients.

Sequenced by immunoSEQ multiplex PCR; TCRdb stores in-frame clones only, minus some. The sample gives some 41,000 clones, approximately 72% of which show up once; about 7.8% is in the top ten. V gene TRBV5-1 combines with J gene TRBJ2-7, with 7 bases aligning to TRBD1. Input material: blood. The source is a person aged 45-60 years with breast cancer. The CDR3 DNA follows: TGCGCCAGCGCTCCCGGGACAGAGCTCCTGGAGCAGTACTTC. It is translated as CASAPGTELLEQYF. The variable domain in full, completed from reference TRBV5-1 and TRBJ2-7, reads KAGVTQTPRYLIKTRGQQVTLSCSPISGHRSVSWYQQTPGQGLQFLFEYFSETQRNKGNFPGRFSGRQFSNSRSEMNVSTLELGDSALYLCASAPGTELLEQYFGPGTRLTVT.